Included here is one TCR beta chain sequence, with context. This entry belongs to a study of T cells in lung cancer brain metastases. Study in general: Between primary and metastasis resection, about 90% of the 20 patients were untreated. A median approximately 300 days separated primary and brain metastasis sampling.

This CDR3 has 17 amino acids. The germline V gene has CDR1 MNHEY and CDR2 SMNVEV (reference sequence). The V gene end was trimmed by 5 bases and the J gene end by 5 bases; junction bases not matched to a gene: 11. Profiled with immunoSEQ multiplex PCR; TCRdb holds only in-frame clones, not every one. The top ten hold nearly 5% of the sample, which has 5,000 to 8,000 clones, approximately 90% seen once. No patient had a history of multiple malignancies, as such patients were excluded. This receptor was taken from a man in his forties or fifties with non-small cell lung cancer. This chain joins TRBV27 and TRBJ2-2; 10 nucleotides align to TRBD1. The sequencing input was tumor tissue from the primary lung tumor. In DNA form, the CDR3 reads TGTGCCAGCAGTCCACTACGACAGGGGGCGCGAACCGGGGAGCTGTTTTTT. It yields the protein CASSPLRQGARTGELFF.